This T cell receptor beta chain was identified during a study of T cell clonotyping in hematopoietic cell transplantation. The V gene's germline CDR1 is SGHDT and CDR2 YYEEEE. V lost 2 bases and J lost 3, with 11 bases in between. The CDR3 is made up of 14 amino acids. Data came from immunoSEQ multiplex PCR; TCRdb stores just in-frame clones and leaves some out. The repertoire holds about 15,000 clones, with roughly 88% as singletons. Source material: peripheral blood mononuclear cells. The TCR comes from a middle-aged woman in good health. Some clones in this sample may be carry-over from other donors' samples. This rearrangement joins TRBV5-6 to TRBJ1-2, with a tentative D call TRBD1 (5 bases). The CDR3 DNA follows: TGTGCCAGCAGCTTATACAGGAGGGACTATGGCTACACCTTC. It codes for CASSLYRRDYGYTF.